This T cell receptor beta chain is from a study of blood T cell repertoires in COVID-19. With 1 base removed from V and 2 bases from J, the gap between germline ends came to 11 bases. Germline CDR1 SQVTM, CDR2 ANQGSEA. The CDR3 contains 14 residues. In the authors' methods: Amplifying reference gene primers gave estimates of nucleated cell counts. Sequencing used immunoSEQ multiplex PCR; TCRdb keeps in-frame clones, though not all of them. V and J calls and clone size are given by that table; D and trimming were obtained from the DNA. The sample has about 490,000 clones, approximately 83% seen once. The chain has TRBV29-1 and TRBJ2-5; D possibly corresponds to TRBD1 (5 bases). Input material: peripheral blood. The receptor's source is a human donor in a cohort sampled during active COVID-19. CDR3 protein: CSVEGGGAQETQYF. DNA for the CDR3: TGCAGCGTTGAAGGGGGCGGAGCTCAAGAGACCCAGTACTTC. Full variable domain (rest looked up from reference TRBV29-1 and TRBJ2-5): SAVISQKPSRDICQRGTSLTIQCQVDSQVTMMFWYRQQPGQSLTLIATANQGSEATYESGFVIDKFPISRPNLTFSTLTVSNMSPEDSSIYLCSVEGGGAQETQYFGPGTRLLVL.